In its sample, the clone carrying this TCR beta chain was seen a few times. The antigen remains unidentified. The V gene's germline CDR1 is SQVTM and CDR2 ANQGSEA. The CDR3 is 12 residues long. V shed 6 bases and J shed 7 bases, with 12 bases lying between them. These data are taken from a study of CD8+ T cells in alopecia areata. At the level of the study: Severity was scored as percentage of affected scalp area in treated patients.

Study conclusions and caveats: The study found TCR sharing across patients less clear than in mice, possibly for HLA reasons. Lesional scalp, notably in alopecia totalis/universalis, had clonality above that of normal scalp.

Treatment: oral pan-JAK inhibitor, 5-10 mg twice daily. RNA was extracted and reverse transcribed into cDNA as the sequencing template. Profiling relied on immunoSEQ multiplex PCR, and the TCRdb table lists in-frame clones only, not all of them. The sample shows 150,000 to 200,000 clones, about two thirds of them seen only once. Sequenced here: CD4+ T cells sorted from blood, sampled at week 4, from a patient treated with tofacitinib. This receptor was taken from a human donor with alopecia areata. The chain has TRBV29-1 and TRBJ1-4; the D gene is possibly TRBD1 (6 bases). The CDR3 is CSVGWGPEKLFF. As DNA, the CDR3 is TGCAGCGTAGGCTGGGGGCCTGAAAAACTGTTTTTT.